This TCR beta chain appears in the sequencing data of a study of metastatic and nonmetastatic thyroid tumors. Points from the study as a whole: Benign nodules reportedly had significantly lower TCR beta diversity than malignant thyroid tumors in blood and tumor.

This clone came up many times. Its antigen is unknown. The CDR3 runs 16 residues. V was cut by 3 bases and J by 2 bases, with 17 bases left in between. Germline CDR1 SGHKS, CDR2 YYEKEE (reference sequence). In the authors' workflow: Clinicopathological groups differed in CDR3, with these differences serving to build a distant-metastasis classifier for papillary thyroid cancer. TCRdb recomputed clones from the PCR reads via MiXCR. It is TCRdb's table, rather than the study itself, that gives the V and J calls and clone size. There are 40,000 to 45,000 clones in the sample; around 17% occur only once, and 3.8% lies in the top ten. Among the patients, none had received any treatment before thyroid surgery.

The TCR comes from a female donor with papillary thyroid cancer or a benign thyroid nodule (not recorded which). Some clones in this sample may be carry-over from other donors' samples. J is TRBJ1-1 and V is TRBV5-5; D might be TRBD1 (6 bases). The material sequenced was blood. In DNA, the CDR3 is TGTGCCAGCAGCTCTGGGTCGGGGGCAGTAAACACTGAAGCTTTCTTT. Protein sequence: CASSSGSGAVNTEAFF.